This TCR beta chain is drawn from a study of cytomegalovirus exposure and HLA in healthy donors. Study at large: Some 200 million T cells yielded around 100 million unique TCR beta sequences, as an earlier analysis found.

Germline trimming cut 4 bases from V and 4 bases from J; bases unmatched to any gene: 10. The CDR3 is made up of 15 amino acids. In germline, CDR1 is SGHRS, CDR2 YFSETQ. Findings of the study overall: Most TCR sequences were rare, but some public TCRs occurred in many donors. By HLA locus, TCR association rates varied in a later analysis, with DRB1 showing the most and HLA-C the fewest.

This clone turned up a few times. Its antigen is undetermined. It was with 60 Vbeta and 13 Jbeta primers that the PCR ran. Only in-frame clones appear in the TCRdb table, and some are missing; sequencing was by immunoSEQ multiplex PCR. Found here are about 120,000 clones, more than 65% of them singletons; the top ten hold around 1.5%. The genes are TRBV5-1 and TRBJ1-1, with 7 nucleotides matching TRBD1. The sequence was collected from a woman between 18 and 29 years old in good health and CMV-seronegative. The sequencing input was PBMCs. DNA for the CDR3: TGCGCCAGCAGCCCGGACAGGACCAGGGCCACTGAAGCTTTCTTT. It translates to CASSPDRTRATEAFF. Using reference TRBV5-1 and TRBJ1-1 for the parts outside the CDR3, the full variable domain is KAGVTQTPRYLIKTRGQQVTLSCSPISGHRSVSWYQQTPGQGLQFLFEYFSETQRNKGNFPGRFSGRQFSNSRSEMNVSTLELGDSALYLCASSPDRTRATEAFFGQGTRLTVV.